A single sample is the source of the 26 T cell receptor beta chains below, sequenced in a study of T cells in Graves' hyperthyroidism and ophthalmopathy. It was RNA transcripts that yielded the amplified TCR beta CDR3 regions. HTBI primers were used for first-round RT-PCR of the TCR CDR3. Each CDR3 protein gets one entry after TCRdb re-called the multiplex PCR reads with MiXCR. The table records hundreds of thousands of distinct CDR3 sequences, around 40% of them present only once. The sequencing input was blood. The receptors originated from a woman aged 40 to 50 with Graves' hyperthyroidism.

The chain joins TRBV11-2 to TRBJ1-2; perhaps TRBD1 as D (5 bases). V was clipped by 3 bases and J by 4 bases, with 18 bases between them. Germline loops: CDR1 SGHAT, CDR2 FQNNGV. This CDR3 contains 16 residues. CDR3 region: CASSLRDGSTGYGYTF. DNA of the CDR3: TGTGCCAGCAGCTTGAGGGACGGGTCTACGGGCTATGGCTACACCTTC.

Only one count was recorded for this clonotype. The chain recombines TRBV25-1 with TRBJ1-1; D perhaps matches TRBD1 (6 bases). Deletions cut 9 bases from V and 0 bases from J, with 11 bases between. CDR1 is MGHDK, CDR2 SYGVNS, per germline. This CDR3 is 13 amino acids long. CDR3 nucleotides: TGTGCCAGTATGGGACACCTGAACACTGAAGCTTTCTTT. This translates into CASMGHLNTEAFF.

This chain connects TRBV20-1 to TRBJ2-7; 9 positions agree with TRBD1. Trimming removed 1 base from V and 3 bases from J; junction bases left unmatched: 4. CDR3 size: 14 residues. CDR1 and CDR2 (germline): DFQATT, SNEGSKA (reference sequence). The CDR3 spells CSARVGDRDYEQYF. CDR3 DNA: TGCAGTGCTAGAGTTGGGGACAGGGACTACGAGCAGTACTTC.

The chain couples TRBV20-1 to TRBJ1-2, with 9 bases matching TRBD1. Germline lookup yields CDR1 DFQATT and CDR2 SNEGSKA (reference sequence). The V gene end was trimmed by 1 base and the J gene end by 3 bases; junction bases not matched to a gene: 15. The length of the CDR3 is 18 residues. This chain's CDR3 is CSARAFGQGRELYYGYTF. CDR3 DNA sequence: TGCAGTGCTAGAGCTTTTGGACAGGGGCGAGAACTTTACTATGGCTACACCTTC.

This clonotype has ten or more counts. The chain links TRBV13 to TRBJ2-7; D not certain. From germline, CDR1 is PRHDT and CDR2 FYEKMQ (reference sequence). Trimming removed 2 bases at V and 6 bases at J, with 11 bases between. The CDR3 covers 13 residues. The CDR3 DNA is TGTGCCAGCAGCTTAAGAAAGCGCGGCGAGCAGTACTTC. It specifies CASSLRKRGEQYF.

V gene TRBV11-2 combines with J gene TRBJ2-2; TRBD2 matches at 7 bases. Germline V gene sequence: CDR1 SGHAT, CDR2 FQNNGV. CDR3 length: 17 residues. J gave up 1 base and V 1 base, and 6 bases lay outside the gene matches. The DNA of the CDR3 is TGTGCCAGCAGCTTAGGCCTGCTAGCGGTGAACACCGGGGAGCTGTTTTTT. Translating gives CASSLGLLAVNTGELFF.

The V call is TRBV19, the J call TRBJ1-1; TRBD1 aligns across 9 bases. The CDR3 sequence is 12 residues long. J gave up 5 bases and V 11 bases, and 6 bases lay outside the gene matches. Germline CDR1 LNHDA, CDR2 SQIVND (reference sequence). CDR3 region: CAARQGGTEAFF. The CDR3 nucleotides read TGTGCCGCTAGACAGGGGGGAACTGAAGCTTTCTTT.

This chain joins TRBV10-3 and TRBJ2-7, with 7 bases that match TRBD1. V lost 5 bases to trimming and J lost 0 bases; unmatched junction nucleotides: 7. CDR1 ENHRY and CDR2 SYGVKD come from the germline V gene. There are 15 residues in the CDR3. The DNA of the CDR3 is TGTGCCATCAGTTACGACAGGGACGACTCCTACGAGCAGTACTTC. Its translation: CAISYDRDDSYEQYF.

Ten or more counts support this clonotype. The chain uses TRBV11-1 and TRBJ1-1, with no clear D. The CDR3 is 16 residues long. Trimming removed 6 bases at V and 1 base at J, with 18 bases between. Germline V gene lookup returns CDR1 SGHAT and CDR2 FQDESV (reference sequence). The CDR3 DNA reads as TGTGCCAGCAGATCCCGTCCGGGCCGGACGAACACTGAAGCTTTCTTT. This encodes CASRSRPGRTNTEAFF.

This clonotype was counted at least ten times. This chain links TRBV5-6 with TRBJ1-2; TRBD1 agrees at 10 bases. CDR3 length: 15 residues. The trim removed 4 bases at V and 7 bases at J, leaving 10 bases unmatched. Germline V gene lookup returns CDR1 SGHDT and CDR2 YYEEEE. CDR3 sequence: CASSPPGTGAGGYTF. The CDR3 bases are TGTGCCAGCAGCCCTCCTGGGACAGGGGCGGGTGGCTACACCTTC.

The rearrangement uses TRBV25-1 and TRBJ2-7; 8 bases align to TRBD1. Germline loops: CDR1 MGHDK, CDR2 SYGVNS. Trimming removed 4 bases from V and 6 bases from J; junction bases left unmatched: 11. This CDR3 is 15 amino acids long. This CDR3 is CASSGRGRGLSEQYF. The CDR3 DNA follows: TGTGCCAGCAGTGGAAGGGGCAGGGGGCTCTCCGAGCAGTACTTC.

The sample holds a few counts of this clonotype. V gene TRBV12-3 or TRBV12-4 combines with J gene TRBJ1-5, with D possibly TRBD1 on 5 matching bases. This CDR3 is 15 amino acids long. V lost 1 base and J lost 4, with 11 bases in between. The CDR3 protein is CASSLEVRGNQPQHF. The CDR3 DNA reads as TGTGCCAGCAGTTTAGAAGTGCGGGGGAATCAGCCCCAGCATTTT.

This clonotype has more than one count but fewer than ten. At one boundary the junction diverges from the germline segment, which might be a read error. The rearrangement joins TRBV5-5 to TRBJ2-7, with 11 nucleotides matching TRBD2. There are 18 residues in the CDR3. Germline values: CDR1 SGHKS, CDR2 YYEKEE (reference sequence). Here the CDR3 DNA reads TGCGCCAGCAGCTTGGCCCCAACTACTAGCGGGAGTGGGTACGAGCAGTACTTC. It translates to CASSLAPTTSGSGYEQYF.

The rearrangement uses TRBV6-1 and TRBJ1-1; D unclear. CDR3 size: 13 residues. Germline V gene lookup returns CDR1 MNHNS and CDR2 SASEGT. The V gene lost 4 bases and the J gene lost 11 bases, with 17 bases spanning the gap. The CDR3: CASSAKDQVWAFF. CDR3 bases: TGTGCCAGCAGTGCAAAGGACCAAGTATGGGCTTTCTTT.

This clonotype was counted ten times or more. The genes are TRBV2 and TRBJ1-2; 8 bases are shared with TRBD1. V gave up 9 bases and J gave up 4 bases; unmatched junction bases: 10. This CDR3 has 14 amino acids. Germline CDR1 reads SNHLY; CDR2 reads FYNNEI. The CDR3 DNA sequence: TGTGCCAGAGAGACCCGGGACAGGCTCTATGGCTACACCTTC. Its translation is CARETRDRLYGYTF.

This clonotype was recorded a few times. This chain links TRBV27 with TRBJ2-7; 7 nucleotides align to TRBD2. The CDR3 length is 14 residues. Germline CDR1 and CDR2: MNHEY and SMNVEV (reference sequence). With 10 bases clipped from V and 0 bases from J, the junction kept 9 bases outside the gene matches. In DNA, the CDR3 is TGTGCCACCAGCGGGACTCCCGGCTCCTACGAGCAGTACTTC. This sequence encodes CATSGTPGSYEQYF.

V and J are TRBV11-2 and TRBJ2-7; perhaps D is TRBD1 or TRBD2 (5 bases each). V was trimmed by 2 bases and J by 9 bases, leaving 23 bases between them. The CDR3 consists of 16 residues. Germline CDR1 SGHAT, CDR2 FQNNGV. This CDR3 is CASSLRPPGPGVVQYF. CDR3 nucleotides: TGTGCCAGCAGCTTAAGACCCCCGGGACCCGGAGTTGTGCAGTACTTC.

This clonotype has at least ten counts. The chain combines TRBV29-1 with TRBJ2-5; 14 nucleotides line up with TRBD2. Unmatched junction bases numbered 10, after V lost 8 bases and J lost 5 bases. Germline values: CDR1 SQVTM, CDR2 ANQGSEA. The CDR3 consists of 15 residues. This CDR3 is CSISTSGGAGETQYF. The CDR3 coding sequence is TGCAGCATTTCGACTAGCGGGGGGGCCGGGGAGACCCAGTACTTC.

Only a few counts were recorded for this clonotype. J is TRBJ1-4 and V is TRBV29-1; no definite D call. The CDR3 spans 12 residues. The V gene lost 6 bases and the J gene lost 5 bases, with 10 bases spanning the gap. Per germline, CDR1 SQVTM and CDR2 ANQGSEA. CDR3 sequence reads: CSVRTVNEKLFF. The CDR3 coding sequence is TGCAGCGTCCGGACGGTGAATGAAAAACTGTTTTTT.

The J gene is TRBJ1-5, the V gene TRBV19; 9 nucleotides align to TRBD1. The CDR3 spans 14 residues. Germline V lookup: CDR1 LNHDA, CDR2 SQIVND (reference sequence). V was pared by 8 bases and J by 5 bases, with 7 bases of the junction left unmatched. The DNA for the CDR3 is TGTGCCAGTCAGGACAGGGGCATGGATCAGCCCCAGCATTTT. Translated, it gives CASQDRGMDQPQHF.

V is TRBV29-1 and J is TRBJ1-1, with TRBD1 matching over 7 bases. Germline trimming cut 4 bases from V and 4 bases from J; bases unmatched to any gene: 3. Germline V CDR1 and CDR2: SQVTM, ANQGSEA. CDR3 length: 12 residues. CDR3 DNA: TGCAGCGTTGGGAGACAGGGCACTGAAGCTTTCTTT. Translated: CSVGRQGTEAFF.

In the case of this clonotype: An end of the junction does not agree with germline; a read error may underlie this. The chain recombines TRBV7-2 with TRBJ1-2; a possible D gene is TRBD1 (6 bases). CDR3 length equals 14 residues. Germline values: CDR1 SGHTA, CDR2 FQGNSA. The CDR3 protein is CASSWRTANYDYTF. Here the CDR3 DNA reads TGTGCCAGCAGCTGGAGGACAGCAAATTATGACTACACCTTC. The full variable domain, with the rest looked up from reference TRBV7-2 and TRBJ1-2, is GAGVSQSPSNKVTEKGKDVELRCDPISGHTALYWYRQSLGQGLEFLIYFQGNSAPDKSGLPSDRFSAERTGGSVSTLTIQRTQQEDSAVYLCASSWRTANYDYTFGSGTRLTVV.

This clonotype has a count of ten or more. The chain has TRBV2 and TRBJ1-1; D is uncertain. Per germline, CDR1 SNHLY and CDR2 FYNNEI. V lost 7 bases to trimming and J lost 4 bases, with 16 bases between them. This CDR3 has 14 amino acids. This CDR3 is CASTEGLVATEAFF. CDR3 DNA sequence: TGTGCCAGCACCGAGGGTTTGGTTGCCACTGAAGCTTTCTTT.

The J gene is TRBJ1-1, the V gene TRBV4-3; TRBD1 agrees at 7 bases. The germline CDR1 and CDR2 sequences are LGHNA and YSLEER. Germline trimming cut 0 bases from V and 3 bases from J; bases unmatched to any gene: 7. This CDR3 is 16 amino acids long. This chain's CDR3 is CASSQDGGQRHTEAFF. The CDR3 DNA sequence: TGCGCCAGCAGCCAAGATGGGGGACAGAGGCACACTGAAGCTTTCTTT.

This clonotype was observed at least ten times. The rearrangement uses TRBV3-1 and TRBJ1-6; D ambiguous. The V gene's germline CDR1 is LGHDT and CDR2 YNNKEL (reference sequence). V gave up 0 bases and J gave up 7 bases, with 10 bases separating them. The CDR3 is 15 residues long. The DNA of the CDR3 is TGTGCCAGCAGCCAAGATGATAATCGCAATTCACCCCTCCACTTT. Translating gives CASSQDDNRNSPLHF.

This sequence joins TRBV19 and TRBJ2-2; D gene unclear. V was clipped by 5 bases and J by 4 bases, with 14 bases between them. From germline, CDR1 is LNHDA and CDR2 SQIVND (reference sequence). The CDR3 consists of 15 residues. The CDR3 DNA is TGTGCCAGTAGTGGCCGTAGGGTGGGCACCGGGGAGCTGTTTTTT. As protein: CASSGRRVGTGELFF.